A selection of T cell receptor beta chains follows, all from one sample in a study of graft-versus-host responses after intestinal transplantation. These receptors are not linked to any known antigen. Clones were read by immunoSEQ multiplex PCR, and TCRdb kept only the in-frame ones, dropping some. The sample holds tens of thousands of clones; about 90% are singletons and the top ten take roughly 2.6%. The specimen was unstimulated CD8+ T cells sorted from spleen or lymph node cells, collected before intestinal transplant. The receptors stem from a human donor who received an intestinal transplant. CDR3s include the opening cysteine and the closing phenylalanine or tryptophan. D genes are given only for firm matches. Size values are once, few and many counts, or a class for expanded clones, and some rows have none.

clone_size,d_call,v_call,j_call,cdr3_nt,cdr3_aa
-,-,TRBV5-4,TRBJ2-7,TGTGCCAGCAGCTTGAACCGCCGTAGGGGCCACGAGCAGTACTTC,CASSLNRRRGHEQYF
-,TRBD1,TRBV28,TRBJ1-5,TGTGCCAGCAGTCTATCCGGGACAGGGAGAGATCAGCCCCAGCATTTT,CASSLSGTGRDQPQHF
-,-,TRBV27,TRBJ2-1,TGTGCCAGCAGTTTAGTCCCAAACAATGAGCAGTTCTTC,CASSLVPNNEQFF
-,TRBD2,TRBV6-5,TRBJ2-7,TGTGCCAGCAGTTACGGGGGTAGCGGGACTACCTACGAGCAGTACTTC,CASSYGGSGTTYEQYF
-,TRBD1,TRBV15,TRBJ2-5,TGTGCCACCAGCAGAGCTCTATGGAACGGGGACAGGGGAGGTGAGACCCAGTACTTC,CATSRALWNGDRGGETQYF
-,TRBD2,TRBV29-1,TRBJ2-1,TGCAGCGTTGTACCGGGACTAGCGGGTTGGAATGAGCAGTTCTTC,CSVVPGLAGWNEQFF
-,-,TRBV7-6,TRBJ2-5,TGTGCCAGCAGCTCATACATTAATCAAGAGACCCAGTACTTC,CASSSYINQETQYF
-,TRBD1,TRBV29-1,TRBJ1-2,TGCAGCGTTGAGGCCCTGGGGGACAGGGGTAATGGCTACACCTTC,CSVEALGDRGNGYTF
-,-,TRBV6-1,TRBJ1-2,TGTGCCAGCAGTGAAGACATAAACTATGGCTACACCTTC,CASSEDINYGYTF
-,-,TRBV7-3,TRBJ2-5,TGTGCCAGCAGCTTGTCCCCGCAAGAGACCCAGTACTTC,CASSLSPQETQYF
-,-,TRBV28,TRBJ2-7,TGTGCCAGCAACCCGACAGACCCCCGCCACGAGCAGTACTTC,CASNPTDPRHEQYF
-,-,TRBV19,TRBJ1-1,TGTGCCAGTACCGCACAAGTCCAGGGCTGGGTGAACACTGAAGCTTTCTTT,CASTAQVQGWVNTEAFF
-,TRBD2,TRBV18,TRBJ2-7,TGTGCCAGCTCACCACCGGTGTGGCGGGAGAAGTACGAGCAGTACTTC,CASSPPVWREKYEQYF
-,-,TRBV1,TRBJ2-2,TGCACCAGCAGCCCCCCGGGAGGGAGAGCGAACACCGGGGAGCTGTTTTTT,CTSSPPGGRANTGELFF
-,TRBD1,TRBV6-5,TRBJ1-2,TGTGCCAGCAGTTACTCGGGACAGGGGAGCTATGGCTACACCTTC,CASSYSGQGSYGYTF
-,TRBD1,TRBV10-3,TRBJ2-7,TGTGCCATCAGTGAACCGGGACAGGGCGCCGAGCAGTACTTC,CAISEPGQGAEQYF
-,-,TRBV13,TRBJ2-7,TGTGCCAGCAGTCAGAGGTTGGGGCTCCTCTCCTACGAGCAGTACTTC,CASSQRLGLLSYEQYF
many,TRBD1,TRBV6-4,TRBJ1-1,TGTGCCAGCAGTGAAGCAGGGGGCAACACTGAAGCTTTCTTT,CASSEAGGNTEAFF
-,TRBD2,TRBV28,TRBJ2-3,TGTGCCAGCAGTTTAGGACTAGCGGGAGGAGGAGGTACAGATACGCAGTATTTT,CASSLGLAGGGGTDTQYF
-,TRBD1,TRBV6-1,TRBJ2-1,TGTGCCAGCAGTGAAGTTGGTCTGGGACAGAGTTACAATGAGCAGTTCTTC,CASSEVGLGQSYNEQFF
few,-,TRBV7-8,TRBJ2-7,TGTGCCAGCTCACAGGGAATTTCCTACGAGCAGTACTTC,CASSQGISYEQYF
once,TRBD2,TRBV14,TRBJ2-7,TGTGCCAGCAGCCCGCAAGGGGGCGGGAGGGTAATTAGCCCCTACGAGCAGTACTTC,CASSPQGGGRVISPYEQYF
-,TRBD2,TRBV12-5,TRBJ2-3,TGTGCTAGTGGCGCGGGGGGGAGGACAGATACGCAGTATTTT,CASGAGGRTDTQYF